Below are 16 T cell receptor beta chains sequenced from a single sample in a study of cytotoxic CD8 clonotypes in ibrutinib-treated CLL. Data came from immunoSEQ multiplex PCR; TCRdb stores just in-frame clones and leaves some out. The table lists roughly 97,000 clones, almost 80% of them singletons, with 32% in the top ten. This sample comprised PBMCs, obtained after 12 months of ibrutinib treatment. The origin of the receptors is a human donor with chronic lymphocytic leukemia.

The chain uses TRBV10-3 and TRBJ2-3; a possible D gene is TRBD2 (6 bases). The germline CDR1 and CDR2 sequences are ENHRY and SYGVKD. This CDR3 comprises 11 residues. V lost 6 bases and J 5 bases, leaving 6 bases between the germline ends. This CDR3 is CAISGGDTQYF. As DNA, the CDR3 is TGTGCCATCAGCGGGGGAGATACGCAGTATTTT.

The rearrangement uses TRBV29-1 and TRBJ2-2; weak D call: TRBD1 (6 bases). This CDR3 is 14 amino acids long. Germline V gives CDR1 SQVTM, CDR2 ANQGSEA. Trimming removed 5 bases at V and 1 base at J, with 11 bases between. The chain's CDR3 is CSVWGQGNTGELFF. The DNA of the CDR3 is TGCAGCGTTTGGGGGCAGGGGAACACCGGGGAGCTGTTTTTT.

This chain connects TRBV28 to TRBJ1-2; 7 bases match TRBD1. The CDR3 loop spans 18 amino acids. The germline CDR1 and CDR2 sequences are MDHEN and SYDVKM. J lost 2 bases, V lost 3 bases, and 15 bases had no gene match. DNA for the CDR3: TGTGCCAGCAGTTTCTCACTCGGAACAGGGGCCACCAACTATGGCTACACCTTC. As protein: CASSFSLGTGATNYGYTF.

This clone was seen a single time. The chain combines TRBV15 with TRBJ2-1; D gene unclear. With 5 bases removed from V and 6 bases from J, the gap between germline ends came to 8 bases. The CDR3 length is 12 residues. Germline V CDR1 and CDR2: LNHNV, YYDKDF (reference sequence). CDR3 amino acids: CATSVGFNEQFF. The CDR3 nucleotides read TGTGCCACCAGCGTCGGATTCAATGAGCAGTTCTTC.

V is TRBV27 and J is TRBJ2-2; TRBD2 agrees at 8 bases. Germline lookup yields CDR1 MNHEY and CDR2 SMNVEV (reference sequence). This CDR3 spans 15 amino acids. V lost 5 bases, J lost 6 bases, and 8 bases stayed unmatched. This CDR3 reads CASSRSGTSSGELFF. In DNA form, the CDR3 reads TGTGCCAGCAGTCGATCCGGGACTAGTTCCGGGGAGCTGTTTTTT.

The rearrangement links TRBV7-9 to TRBJ2-1; D is undetermined. Germline V gives CDR1 SEHNR, CDR2 FQNEAQ (reference sequence). The CDR3 is made up of 10 amino acids. The V gene lost 8 bases and the J gene lost 10 bases, with 9 bases spanning the gap. The CDR3 DNA reads as TGTGCCAGCCCCGACGGGGAGCAGTTCTTC. It specifies CASPDGEQFF.

The rearrangement uses TRBV30 and TRBJ1-4; tentatively, D is TRBD1 (5 bases). CDR1 and CDR2 from the germline V gene are GTSNPN and SVGIG (reference sequence). This CDR3 has 14 residues. Trimming removed 2 bases from V and 7 bases from J, with 14 bases in between. As DNA, the CDR3 is TGTGCCTGGAGTCCAGGGATGGGGTCTGAAAAACTGTTTTTT. Protein: CAWSPGMGSEKLFF.

CDR3 in amino acids: CASSQGFGLAGDQTDTQYF. The DNA of the CDR3 is TGCGCCAGCAGCCAAGGTTTTGGACTAGCGGGGGACCAAACAGATACGCAGTATTTT. The rearrangement links TRBV4-3 to TRBJ2-3, with TRBD2 matching 13 bases. V shed 1 base and J 3 bases; nucleotides not matched to a gene: 10. The V gene's germline CDR1 is LGHNA and CDR2 YSLEER. The CDR3 totals 19 residues.

This chain joins TRBV2 and TRBJ2-5; 7 bases agree with TRBD2. After removal of 7 bases from V and 2 bases from J, the junction contained 1 base not matched to a gene. The CDR3 loop spans 12 amino acids. Germline loops: CDR1 SNHLY, CDR2 FYNNEI. The CDR3 region has the DNA TGTGCCAGCAACGGGGGGCAAGAGACCCAGTACTTC. It specifies CASNGGQETQYF.

This clone was observed a few times. The CDR3 coding sequence is TGTGCCAGCCAGCCTAGCTCCTACAATGAGCAGTTCTTC. Its translation is CASQPSSYNEQFF. V and J are TRBV2 and TRBJ2-1; unclear D gene. V was cut by 8 bases and J by 0 bases, with 8 bases left in between. CDR1 is SNHLY, CDR2 FYNNEI, per germline. This CDR3 contains 13 residues. The whole variable domain, filled in from reference TRBV2 and TRBJ2-1, reads EPEVTQTPSHQVTQMGQEVILRCVPISNHLYFYWYRQILGQKVEFLVSFYNNEISEKSEIFDDQFSVERPDGSNFTLKIRSTKLEDSAMYFCASQPSSYNEQFFGPGTRLTVL.

V gene TRBV7-6 combines with J gene TRBJ2-5; TRBD2 is a possible D gene (6 bases). V was pared by 6 bases and J by 7 bases, with 9 bases between. The V gene's germline CDR1 is SGHVS and CDR2 FNYEAQ. The CDR3 has 11 amino acids. The CDR3 DNA reads TGTGCCAGCAGAGAGGGAGGGACCCAGTACTTC. Translated, it gives CASREGGTQYF.

V is TRBV4-2 and J is TRBJ1-5; TRBD1 matches 12 bases. The CDR3 covers 18 residues. Germline V gene data show CDR1 as LGHNA and CDR2 as YNFKEQ. After removal of 2 bases from V and 6 bases from J, the junction contained 11 bases not matched to a gene. CDR3 protein: CASSQLGGRDRGLQPQHF. The CDR3 region has the DNA TGTGCCAGCAGCCAATTGGGCGGCAGGGACAGGGGGCTTCAGCCCCAGCATTTT.

V usage is TRBV5-1 and J usage is TRBJ2-7, with 9 nucleotides matching TRBD2. CDR1 and CDR2 (germline): SGHRS, YFSETQ. The CDR3 is 15 residues long. The J segment lost 2 bases and the V segment lost 1 base, leaving 4 bases of the junction unmatched. This chain's CDR3 is CASSLRLAGPYEQYF. The DNA for the CDR3 is TGCGCCAGCAGCTTGAGGCTAGCGGGGCCCTACGAGCAGTACTTC. Full variable domain (missing parts from reference TRBV5-1 and TRBJ2-7): KAGVTQTPRYLIKTRGQQVTLSCSPISGHRSVSWYQQTPGQGLQFLFEYFSETQRNKGNFPGRFSGRQFSNSRSEMNVSTLELGDSALYLCASSLRLAGPYEQYFGPGTRLTVT.

The chain joins TRBV27 to TRBJ1-4, with no clear D. There are 17 residues in the CDR3. V was clipped by 6 bases and J by 7 bases, with 24 bases between them. Germline CDR1 and CDR2: MNHEY and SMNVEV (reference sequence). The chain's CDR3 is CASRTKPRATSSEKLFF. DNA of the CDR3: TGTGCCAGCAGAACAAAGCCCCGAGCTACGAGTAGTGAAAAACTGTTTTTT.

The chain uses TRBV19 and TRBJ1-5; 7 positions match TRBD1. Germline-derived CDR1 and CDR2 are LNHDA and SQIVND (reference sequence). V gave up 6 bases and J gave up 8 bases; unmatched junction bases: 10. CDR3 length equals 14 residues. DNA of the CDR3: TGTGCCAGTAGCATCCTCGACAGGGACAAGCCCCAGCATTTT. Translation: CASSILDRDKPQHF.

The chain has TRBV7-8 and TRBJ2-1; 7 positions match TRBD1. The V segment lost 4 bases and the J segment 9 bases; nucleotides outside the gene matches: 3. The germline V gene encodes CDR1 SGHVS and CDR2 FQNEAQ. This CDR3 is 12 amino acids long. Written as DNA, the CDR3 is TGTGCCAGCAGCTCGACAGGGCTTGAGCAGTTCTTC. Residues: CASSSTGLEQFF.